This T cell receptor (beta chain) came from a study of identifying expanded T cells in peripheral blood. Remarks on this clone: Antigen: not known.

The study's findings and limits: Variance in clone template counts between approximately two-week samples significantly increased with total template count across all healthy donors.

Produced via immunoSEQ multiplex PCR; TCRdb's table is partial and in-frame only. The sample holds roughly 120,000 clones, around 90% seen once. The TCR sequence derives from a person aged 18-69 years in good health. The sequencing input was blood.

CDR3 amino acids: CASSLTSGANTGELFF. In nucleotides, the CDR3 is TGTGCCAGCAGTTTGACTAGCGGGGCCAACACCGGGGAGCTGTTTTTT. The gene calls are TRBV6-4 and TRBJ2-2, with 11 positions matching TRBD2. The germline V gene has CDR1 MRHNA and CDR2 SNTAGT. V gave up 5 bases and J gave up 2 bases; unmatched junction bases: 4. CDR3 size: 16 residues.